This TCR delta chain came from a study of gamma-delta chains in newborns, infants, children. Study-level background: Microbial exposure reportedly drives polyclonal innate γδ T cell expansion after birth.

In this sample, this clone turned up a few times. The protein recorded in TCRdb matches a much larger clone and deviates from this DNA's translation at residue 3, suggesting a read error; the protein here is obtained by translating the DNA. TCRdb reran clone calling via CATT on the reads. The table lists around 2,800 delta-chain clones, around 3.9% of them singletons, with 16% in the top ten. The sequence came from a child who was a newborn, infant or young child, either healthy, febrile or measles-vaccinated (not recorded which). Sequencing was carried out using blood.

CDR3 coding DNA: TGTGCCGGTGACACCGTAGTCCGGGAAAGCTCCTGGGACACCCGACAGATGTTTTTC. Amino acids: CAGDTVVRESSWDTRQMFF. The genes are TRDV2 and TRDJ3; D ambiguous. The length of the CDR3 is 19 residues. Germline loops: CDR1 GEAIGNYY, CDR2 EKD.